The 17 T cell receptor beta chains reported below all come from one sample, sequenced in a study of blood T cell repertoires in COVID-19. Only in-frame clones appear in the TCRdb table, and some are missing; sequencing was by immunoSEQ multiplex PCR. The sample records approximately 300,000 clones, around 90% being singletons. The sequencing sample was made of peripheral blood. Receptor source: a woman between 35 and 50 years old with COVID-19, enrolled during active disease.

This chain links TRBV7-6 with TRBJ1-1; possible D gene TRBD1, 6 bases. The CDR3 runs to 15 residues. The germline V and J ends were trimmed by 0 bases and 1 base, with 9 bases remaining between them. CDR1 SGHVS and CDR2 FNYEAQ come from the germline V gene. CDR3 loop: CASSLAGQPNTEAFF. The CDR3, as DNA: TGTGCCAGCAGCTTAGCAGGACAGCCGAACACTGAAGCTTTCTTT. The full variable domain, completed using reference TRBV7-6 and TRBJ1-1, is GAGVSQSPRYKVTKRGQDVALRCDPISGHVSLYWYRQALGQGPEFLTYFNYEAQQDKSGLPNDRFSAERPEGSISTLTIQRTEQRDSAMYRCASSLAGQPNTEAFFGQGTRLTVV.

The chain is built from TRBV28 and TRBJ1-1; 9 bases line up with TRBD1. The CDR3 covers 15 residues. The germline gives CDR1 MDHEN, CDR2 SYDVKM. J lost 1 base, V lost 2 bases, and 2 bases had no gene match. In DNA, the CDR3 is TGTGCCAGCAGTTTAACAGGGGGCCCGAACACTGAAGCTTTCTTT. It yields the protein CASSLTGGPNTEAFF. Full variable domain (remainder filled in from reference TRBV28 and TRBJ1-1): DVKVTQSSRYLVKRTGEKVFLECVQDMDHENMFWYRQDPGLGLRLIYFSYDVKMKEKGDIPEGYSVSREKKERFSLILESASTNQTSMYLCASSLTGGPNTEAFFGQGTRLTVV.

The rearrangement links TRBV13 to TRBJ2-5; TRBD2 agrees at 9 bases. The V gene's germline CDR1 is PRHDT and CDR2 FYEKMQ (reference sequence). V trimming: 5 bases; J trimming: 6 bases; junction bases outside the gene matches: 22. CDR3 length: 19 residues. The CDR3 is CASSPRQGLAGRGGQTQYF. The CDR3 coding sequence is TGTGCCAGCAGCCCCCGACAGGGCCTAGCGGGAAGAGGGGGTCAGACCCAGTACTTC. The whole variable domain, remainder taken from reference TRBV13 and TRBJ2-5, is AAGVIQSPRHLIKEKRETATLKCYPIPRHDTVYWYQQGPGQDPQFLISFYEKMQSDKGSIPDRFSAQQFSDYHSELNMSSLELGDSALYFCASSPRQGLAGRGGQTQYFGPGTRLLVL.

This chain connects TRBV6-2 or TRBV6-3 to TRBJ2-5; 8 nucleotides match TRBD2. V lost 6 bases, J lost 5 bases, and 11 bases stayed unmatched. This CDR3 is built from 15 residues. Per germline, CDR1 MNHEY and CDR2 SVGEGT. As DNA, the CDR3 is TGTGCCAGCAGCAGGGCGGGGGGACAACCGGAGACCCAGTACTTC. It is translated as CASSRAGGQPETQYF.

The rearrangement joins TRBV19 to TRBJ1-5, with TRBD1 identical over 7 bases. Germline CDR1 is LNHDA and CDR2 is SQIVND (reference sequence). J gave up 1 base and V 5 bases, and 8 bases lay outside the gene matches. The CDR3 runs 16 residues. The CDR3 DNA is TGTGCCAGTAGTGGACGACAGGGTCGGAGCAATCAGCCCCAGCATTTT. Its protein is CASSGRQGRSNQPQHF.

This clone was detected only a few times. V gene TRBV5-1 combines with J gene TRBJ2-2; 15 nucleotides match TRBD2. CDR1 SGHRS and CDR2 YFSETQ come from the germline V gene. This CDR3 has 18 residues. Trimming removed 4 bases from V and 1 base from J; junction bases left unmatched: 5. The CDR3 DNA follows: TGCGCCAGCAGCCCCAGGACTAGCGGGAGGGGGAACACCGGGGAGCTGTTTTTT. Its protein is CASSPRTSGRGNTGELFF.

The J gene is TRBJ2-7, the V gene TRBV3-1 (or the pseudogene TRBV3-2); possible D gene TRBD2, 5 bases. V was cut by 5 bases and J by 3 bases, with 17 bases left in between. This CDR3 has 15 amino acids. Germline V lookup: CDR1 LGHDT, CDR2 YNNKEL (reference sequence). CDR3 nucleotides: TGTGCCAGCAGCGTAGCACCGGGATTAGACTACGAGCAGTACTTC. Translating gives CASSVAPGLDYEQYF.

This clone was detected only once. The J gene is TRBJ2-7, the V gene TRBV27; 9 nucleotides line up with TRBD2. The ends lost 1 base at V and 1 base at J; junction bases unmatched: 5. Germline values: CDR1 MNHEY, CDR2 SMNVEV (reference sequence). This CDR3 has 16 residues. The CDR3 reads CASSLFPSGASYEQYF. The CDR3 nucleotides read TGTGCCAGCAGTTTATTCCCTAGCGGGGCATCCTACGAGCAGTACTTC.

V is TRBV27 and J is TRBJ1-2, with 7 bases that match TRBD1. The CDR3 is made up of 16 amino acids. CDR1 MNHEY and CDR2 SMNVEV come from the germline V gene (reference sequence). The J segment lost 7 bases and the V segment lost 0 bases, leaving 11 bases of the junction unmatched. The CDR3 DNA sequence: TGTGCCAGCAGTTTATCACGTATCCAGGGGGTTGGTGGCTACACCTTC. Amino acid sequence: CASSLSRIQGVGGYTF.

CDR3 sequence: CASSYGTGNLYEQYF. The CDR3 DNA reads TGTGCCAGCAGTTACGGTACGGGGAATCTCTACGAGCAGTACTTC. The chain is built from TRBV6-6 and TRBJ2-7; D is perhaps TRBD2 (5 bases). The CDR3 covers 15 residues. Germline CDR1 reads MNHNY; CDR2 reads SVGAGI (reference sequence). V lost 2 bases, J lost 3 bases, and 14 bases lay in between.

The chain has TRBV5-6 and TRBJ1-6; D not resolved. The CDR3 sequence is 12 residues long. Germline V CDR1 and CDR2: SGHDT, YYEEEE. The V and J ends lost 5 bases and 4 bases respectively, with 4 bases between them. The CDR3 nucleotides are TGTGCCAGCAGTCGGTATAATTCACCCCTCCACTTT. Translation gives CASSRYNSPLHF.

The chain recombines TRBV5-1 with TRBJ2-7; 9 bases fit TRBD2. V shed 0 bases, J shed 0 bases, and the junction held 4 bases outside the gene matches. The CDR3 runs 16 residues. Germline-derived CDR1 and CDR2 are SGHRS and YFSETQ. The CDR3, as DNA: TGCGCCAGCAGCTTGGGTCTGCGGGAGGGCTCCTACGAGCAGTACTTC. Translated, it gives CASSLGLREGSYEQYF.

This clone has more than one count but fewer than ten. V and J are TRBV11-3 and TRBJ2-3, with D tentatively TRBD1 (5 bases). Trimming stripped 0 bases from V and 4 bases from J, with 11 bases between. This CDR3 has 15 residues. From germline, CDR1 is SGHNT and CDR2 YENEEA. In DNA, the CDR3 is TGTGCCAGCAGCTTAGACAGGGCAAGGGCAGATACGCAGTATTTT. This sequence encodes CASSLDRARADTQYF.

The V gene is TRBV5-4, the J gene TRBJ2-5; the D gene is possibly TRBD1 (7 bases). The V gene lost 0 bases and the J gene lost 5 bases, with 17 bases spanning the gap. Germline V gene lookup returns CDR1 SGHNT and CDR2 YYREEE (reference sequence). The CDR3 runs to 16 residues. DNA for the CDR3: TGTGCCAGCAGCTTGGGACAGGGTAATCGGGAGGAGACCCAGTACTTC. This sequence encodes CASSLGQGNREETQYF.

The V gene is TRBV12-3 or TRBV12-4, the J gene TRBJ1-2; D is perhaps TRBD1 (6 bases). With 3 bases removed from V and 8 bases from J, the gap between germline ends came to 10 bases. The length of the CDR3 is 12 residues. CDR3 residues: CASSLDRGGYTF. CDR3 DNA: TGTGCCAGCAGTTTGGACAGAGGGGGCTACACCTTC.

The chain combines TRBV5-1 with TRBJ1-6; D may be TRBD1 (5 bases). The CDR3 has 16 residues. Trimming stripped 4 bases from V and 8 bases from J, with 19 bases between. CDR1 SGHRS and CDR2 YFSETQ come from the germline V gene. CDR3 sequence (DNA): TGCGCCAGCAGCCTGGGCTTAAGTGGGGGGGATTCACCCCTCCACTTT. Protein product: CASSLGLSGGDSPLHF.

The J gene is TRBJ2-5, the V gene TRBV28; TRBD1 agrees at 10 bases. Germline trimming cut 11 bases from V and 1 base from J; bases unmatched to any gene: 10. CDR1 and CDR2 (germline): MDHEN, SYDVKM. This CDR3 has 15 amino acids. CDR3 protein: CASQDWDRGQETQYF. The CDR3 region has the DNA TGTGCCTCTCAAGATTGGGACAGGGGCCAAGAGACCCAGTACTTC.